The 16 T cell receptor beta chains in this list originate from one sample, sequenced in a study of cytotoxic CD8 clonotypes in ibrutinib-treated CLL. Method: immunoSEQ multiplex PCR; TCRdb's copy keeps in-frame clones and lacks some. The repertoire holds fewer than 50,000 clones, with 60% to 75% as singletons. Source: PBMCs, taken after 12 months of ibrutinib treatment. The receptors derive from a human donor with chronic lymphocytic leukemia.

V is TRBV5-8 and J is TRBJ2-7; possible D gene TRBD1, 6 bases. In germline, CDR1 is SGHTS, CDR2 YDEGEE. This CDR3 region has 11 residues. V lost 9 bases to trimming and J lost 1 base, with 8 bases between them. CDR3 bases: TGTGCCACAACAGGGTCCTACGAGCAGTACTTC. It yields the protein CATTGSYEQYF.

J is TRBJ1-3 and V is TRBV27; the D gene is possibly TRBD1 (5 bases). The germline V gene encodes CDR1 MNHEY and CDR2 SMNVEV (reference sequence). The CDR3 covers 17 residues. Trimming removed 9 bases from V and 0 bases from J, with 21 bases in between. The CDR3, as DNA: TGTGCCAGTCCGAGGGGACTAATCCGCAGCTCTGGAAACACCATATATTTT. Residues: CASPRGLIRSSGNTIYF.

V usage is TRBV5-4 and J usage is TRBJ1-1; 9 bases are shared with TRBD1. J gave up 1 base and V 3 bases, and 1 base lay outside the gene matches. The CDR3 spans 14 residues. CDR1 and CDR2 from the germline V gene are SGHNT and YYREEE (reference sequence). The CDR3 DNA is TGTGCCAGCAGCTGGACAGGGGCGAACACTGAAGCTTTCTTT. It specifies CASSWTGANTEAFF.

The chain links TRBV9 to TRBJ2-3, with TRBD2 identical over 7 bases. This CDR3 is 14 amino acids long. Germline V gene sequence: CDR1 SGDLS, CDR2 YYNGEE. Unmatched junction bases numbered 8, after V lost 4 bases and J lost 6 bases. The DNA for the CDR3 is TGTGCCAGCAGCCCGACTAGCTACGGGGATACGCAGTATTTT. This codes for CASSPTSYGDTQYF. Full variable domain (outside the CDR3, taken from reference TRBV9 and TRBJ2-3): DSGVTQTPKHLITATGQRVTLRCSPRSGDLSVYWYQQSLDQGLQFLIQYYNGEERAKGNILERFSAQQFPDLHSELNLSSLELGDSALYFCASSPTSYGDTQYFGPGTRLTVL.

This chain connects TRBV6-5 to TRBJ2-2; maybe TRBD1 (6 bases). The CDR3 sequence is 14 residues long. V lost 6 bases, J lost 2 bases, and 10 bases lay in between. From germline, CDR1 is MNHEY and CDR2 SVGAGI. CDR3 DNA: TGTGCCAGCAGGAGACAGGTTAACACCGGGGAGCTGTTTTTT. Translated: CASRRQVNTGELFF.

The rearrangement links TRBV29-1 to TRBJ1-1; a weak D match, TRBD1 (5 bases). The CDR3 extends over 12 amino acids. V was clipped by 3 bases and J by 6 bases, with 11 bases between them. From germline, CDR1 is SQVTM and CDR2 ANQGSEA. The CDR3 bases are TGCAGCGTTGAGAGTGCGGGGCCTGAAGCTTTCTTT. Encoded protein: CSVESAGPEAFF. The variable domain in full, completed from reference TRBV29-1 and TRBJ1-1, reads SAVISQKPSRDICQRGTSLTIQCQVDSQVTMMFWYRQQPGQSLTLIATANQGSEATYESGFVIDKFPISRPNLTFSTLTVSNMSPEDSSIYLCSVESAGPEAFFGQGTRLTVV.

The chain couples TRBV6-5 to TRBJ1-5; the D is unclear. The length of the CDR3 is 14 residues. Per germline, CDR1 MNHEY and CDR2 SVGAGI. V was clipped by 5 bases and J by 3 bases, with 11 bases between them. The CDR3 bases are TGTGCCAGCAGTGCGCCGGGAAACAATCAGCCCCAGCATTTT. It translates to CASSAPGNNQPQHF.

The rearrangement links TRBV28 to TRBJ2-1; D unresolved. With 7 bases removed from V and 3 bases from J, the gap between germline ends came to 16 bases. Looked up from germline, CDR1 is MDHEN and CDR2 is SYDVKM. The CDR3 has 15 residues. The CDR3 sequence is CASNKRVHLYNEQFF. The CDR3, as DNA: TGTGCCAGCAACAAAAGGGTACATCTCTACAATGAGCAGTTCTTC.

This chain joins TRBV6-1 and TRBJ1-2; unclear D gene. The CDR3 has 14 amino acids. CDR1 and CDR2 from the germline V gene are MNHNS and SASEGT. Trimming left V 3 bases short and J 0 bases short, with 8 bases between. CDR3 residues: CASSDWETNYGYTF. For the CDR3, the DNA is TGTGCCAGCAGTGATTGGGAGACTAACTATGGCTACACCTTC.

This clone was seen only a few times. The CDR3 DNA sequence: TGCGCCAGCAGCCTAGGGAAGGCTTACGAGCAGTACTTC. Translated: CASSLGKAYEQYF. This chain joins TRBV5-1 and TRBJ2-7; D unresolved. The germline V and J ends were trimmed by 4 bases and 4 bases, with 12 bases remaining between them. CDR3 size: 13 residues. Germline V CDR1 and CDR2: SGHRS, YFSETQ.

The chain joins TRBV7-9 to TRBJ1-1, with a tentative D call TRBD1 (5 bases). With 4 bases removed from V and 1 base from J, the gap between germline ends came to 16 bases. Germline lookup yields CDR1 SEHNR and CDR2 FQNEAQ (reference sequence). The CDR3 spans 16 residues. The CDR3 spells CASSSRLPQGNTEAFF. The CDR3 DNA is TGTGCCAGCAGCTCGAGACTGCCCCAGGGGAACACTGAAGCTTTCTTT.

The chain recombines TRBV11-2 with TRBJ1-1, with TRBD1 matching 7 bases. V lost 5 bases to trimming and J lost 4 bases; unmatched junction nucleotides: 16. CDR1 and CDR2 from the germline V gene are SGHAT and FQNNGV. The CDR3 runs 17 residues. This chain's CDR3 is CASSPYSTGRVVTEAFF. DNA for the CDR3: TGTGCCAGCAGCCCGTACTCGACAGGGAGGGTAGTCACTGAAGCTTTCTTT.

The rearrangement links TRBV4-3 to TRBJ1-5; TRBD1 is a possible D gene (5 bases). Between the trimmed V and J ends, which lost 0 bases and 6 bases, there was a span of 12 bases. The CDR3 is 15 amino acids. Germline loops: CDR1 LGHNA, CDR2 YSLEER. CDR3 bases: TGCGCCAGCAGCCAAGACTCAGGAGGGGTTCAGCCCCAGCATTTT. It translates to CASSQDSGGVQPQHF.

This clone was seen once. The V and J genes are TRBV27 and TRBJ2-6; 9 bases are a match to TRBD2. The CDR3 contains 15 residues. Germline assignment: CDR1 MNHEY and CDR2 SMNVEV (reference sequence). V gave up 7 bases and J gave up 3 bases; unmatched junction bases: 4. CDR3 nucleotides: TGTGCCAGCAAAGCGGGGGGAGTTGGGGCCAACGTCCTGACTTTC. Its translation: CASKAGGVGANVLTF.

This clone was recorded a few times. The chain employs TRBV25-1 and TRBJ1-1; 7 bases fit TRBD1. Germline V gene lookup returns CDR1 MGHDK and CDR2 SYGVNS. V lost 5 bases and J lost 1; bases outside the gene matches: 4. The CDR3 sequence is 14 residues long. CDR3 DNA sequence: TGTGCCAGCAGTCCTAGGACAGGGAACACTGAAGCTTTCTTT. Translation: CASSPRTGNTEAFF.

This chain joins TRBV11-3 and TRBJ2-1; TRBD2 matches at 9 bases. CDR3 length: 15 amino acids. CDR1 and CDR2 (germline): SGHNT, YENEEA. The junction had 6 bases not matched to a gene; V was cut back by 1 base and J by 8 bases. CDR3 nucleotides: TGTGCCAGCAGCTTAGGCTCTAGCGGGACTGATGAGCAGTTCTTC. It yields the protein CASSLGSSGTDEQFF.